The 8 T cell receptor beta chains given below trace back to one sample, sequenced in a study of naive and memory T cell subsets. Adult healthy volunteers gave 2.5 ml peripheral blood for whole-blood RNA. For blood and skin samples, reverse transcription used TCR alpha and beta constant primers. TCRdb reprocessed the 5' RACE reads with MiXCR, giving one entry per CDR3 protein. This sample has 20,000 to 25,000 distinct CDR3 sequences, with around 4% found just once. The receptors derive from a male donor in good health.

This clonotype was seen a few times. This chain joins TRBV24-1 and TRBJ2-3; D may be TRBD1 (6 bases). The CDR3 consists of 13 residues. CDR1 and CDR2 from the germline V gene are KGHDR and SFDVKD. Trimming cost V 3 bases and J 3 bases, with 6 bases left between them. The CDR3 region is CATSDTGTDTQYF. The CDR3 DNA follows: TGTGCCACCAGTGATACAGGGACAGATACGCAGTATTTT.

This clonotype was detected many times. V and J are TRBV20-1 and TRBJ1-1; D gene unclear. The germline gives CDR1 DFQATT, CDR2 SNEGSKA (reference sequence). V lost 5 bases, J lost 3 bases, and 13 bases lay in between. The CDR3 contains 13 residues. The CDR3 loop reads CSAPPVGDTEAFF. The DNA for the CDR3 is TGCAGTGCTCCCCCCGTCGGTGACACTGAAGCTTTCTTT.

This clonotype came up many times. The rearrangement links TRBV5-1 to TRBJ2-1, with D perhaps given as TRBD1 or TRBD2 (5 bases each). The germline V and J ends were trimmed by 4 bases and 10 bases, with 9 bases remaining between them. From germline, CDR1 is SGHRS and CDR2 YFSETQ. The CDR3 consists of 11 residues. The CDR3: CASSIRDEQFF. The CDR3, as DNA: TGCGCCAGCAGCATCCGGGACGAGCAGTTCTTC.

This clonotype has at least ten counts. The chain couples TRBV6-2 or TRBV6-3 to TRBJ1-5; no reliable D call. Germline V gene data show CDR1 as MNHEY and CDR2 as SVGEGT. Trimming pared 0 bases from V and 6 bases from J, leaving 12 bases between. This CDR3 is 15 amino acids long. The CDR3 bases are TGTGCCAGCAGTTACTCATTGGGAGGATTTCAGCCCCAGCATTTT. Translated, it gives CASSYSLGGFQPQHF.

This clonotype occurred many times. This CDR3 reads CATSEPTSGVSYNEQFF. The CDR3 DNA is TGTGCCACCAGTGAGCCGACTAGCGGGGTCTCCTACAATGAGCAGTTCTTC. This rearrangement joins TRBV24-1 to TRBJ2-1; 11 bases map to TRBD2. The J segment lost 0 bases and the V segment lost 4 bases, leaving 4 bases of the junction unmatched. Looked up from germline, CDR1 is KGHDR and CDR2 is SFDVKD. This CDR3 is 17 amino acids long.

This clonotype was recorded many times. The chain employs TRBV5-1 and TRBJ2-7; 7 nucleotides agree with TRBD1. Germline values: CDR1 SGHRS, CDR2 YFSETQ. This CDR3 region has 15 residues. Trimming removed 5 bases from V and 2 bases from J; junction bases left unmatched: 10. The CDR3 here is CASREFGQGAYEQYF. The CDR3 bases are TGCGCCAGCAGGGAGTTTGGGCAGGGGGCCTACGAGCAGTACTTC.

Ten or more counts support this clonotype. This chain connects TRBV2 to TRBJ2-7; the D is unclear. Germline lookup yields CDR1 SNHLY and CDR2 FYNNEI. The CDR3 contains 9 residues. Trimming stripped 10 bases from V and 3 bases from J, with 4 bases between. The CDR3 sequence: CANHYEQYF. The CDR3, as DNA: TGTGCCAACCACTACGAGCAGTACTTC.

This clonotype was detected ten times or more. The rearrangement joins TRBV5-8 to TRBJ2-3; tentative D call: TRBD1 (6 bases). Trimming left V 0 bases short and J 2 bases short, with 10 bases between. Germline V gene data show CDR1 as SGHTS and CDR2 as YDEGEE. The CDR3 has 15 amino acids. In nucleotides, the CDR3 is TGTGCCAGCAGCTTGGGGGGACATCCCACAGATACGCAGTATTTT. Its protein is CASSLGGHPTDTQYF.